The source of this T cell receptor beta chain is a study of T cells in Graves' hyperthyroidism and ophthalmopathy. Recently diagnosed hyperthyroidism of less than 2 months' duration affected patients aged 18 to 65. Diagnoses were established using clinical symptoms, serum thyroxine and TRAb, thyroid ultrasound and orbital computed tomography. The PBMCs had their origin in roughly 9.8 ml of fresh peripheral blood. The V gene's germline CDR1 is GTSNPN and CDR2 SVGIG (reference sequence). V dropped 5 bases and J dropped 5 bases, with 16 bases sitting between them. The length of the CDR3 is 14 residues. Authors of the study amplified TCR beta CDR3 regions from RNA transcripts. TCR CDR3 underwent first-round RT-PCR with the HTBI primer set. Using its own MiXCR run on the multiplex PCR reads, TCRdb lists one record per CDR3 protein. The sample carries about 400,000 distinct CDR3 sequences, roughly 14% recorded once.

The TCR comes from a young woman with Graves' hyperthyroidism that later progressed to Graves' ophthalmopathy. Sequenced sample: blood. V gene TRBV30 combines with J gene TRBJ1-5; the D gene is possibly TRBD1 (5 bases). Written as DNA, the CDR3 is TGTGCCTGGCACAGCGGGGGGGTCGATCAGCCCCAGCATTTT. This sequence encodes CAWHSGGVDQPQHF.